The 22 T cell receptor beta chains in this list originate from one sample, sequenced in a study of chemoradiotherapy in HPV16-positive cancers. The protocol was immunoSEQ multiplex PCR, while the TCRdb copy is restricted to in-frame clones and leaves out a portion. The sample records about 1,400 clones, approximately 85% being singletons. The source material was tumor tissue, sampled from a patient who underwent chemoradiotherapy. Receptors were obtained from a human donor with HPV-associated anogenital cancer.

This sequence joins TRBV4-2 and TRBJ1-1; D remains unclear. There are 13 residues in the CDR3. V lost 0 bases and J 10 bases, leaving 12 bases between the germline ends. The V gene's germline CDR1 is LGHNA and CDR2 YNFKEQ. The CDR3 is CASSQDGPRGAFF. The CDR3 DNA is TGTGCCAGCAGCCAAGATGGGCCGCGGGGAGCTTTCTTT.

V gene TRBV2 combines with J gene TRBJ1-1; D remains ambiguous. From germline, CDR1 is SNHLY and CDR2 FYNNEI. This CDR3 spans 13 amino acids. Deletions cut 6 bases from V and 1 base from J, with 9 bases between. The CDR3 spells CASRAIKNTEAFF. The CDR3, as DNA: TGTGCCAGCAGAGCCATCAAGAACACTGAAGCTTTCTTT.

This clone showed up just a few times. J is TRBJ2-1 and V is TRBV27, with D unclear. This CDR3 has 17 residues. Germline CDR1 is MNHEY and CDR2 is SMNVEV (reference sequence). With 0 bases removed from V and 6 bases from J, the gap between germline ends came to 18 bases. CDR3 sequence: CASSLSSNTFLGNEQFF. The CDR3 nucleotides are TGTGCCAGCAGTTTATCGAGCAACACCTTTTTGGGCAATGAGCAGTTCTTC.

CDR3 amino acids: CASSPTGNHQPQHF. The CDR3 nucleotides are TGTGCCAGCTCACCGACAGGGAATCATCAGCCCCAGCATTTT. This chain connects TRBV18 to TRBJ1-5; TRBD1 aligns across 7 bases. V was pared by 3 bases and J by 5 bases, with 4 bases of the junction left unmatched. CDR3 length: 14 residues. Germline V gene data show CDR1 as KGHSH and CDR2 as LQKENI.

DNA of the CDR3: TGTGCCAGCAGACCGGGACAGTCCTACGAGCAGTACTTC. It codes for CASRPGQSYEQYF. This sequence joins TRBV6-5 and TRBJ2-7, with 7 positions matching TRBD1. The CDR3 contains 13 residues. Unmatched junction bases numbered 3, after V lost 6 bases and J lost 1 base. Germline CDR1 reads MNHEY; CDR2 reads SVGAGI.

V is TRBV7-6 and J is TRBJ1-2, with a possible D match to TRBD1 (5 bases). The V and J ends lost 5 bases and 8 bases respectively, with 15 bases between them. CDR1 is SGHVS, CDR2 FNYEAQ, per germline. The CDR3 spans 13 residues. CDR3 in DNA: TGTGCCAGCAGCGGGGGGGGATTTCAAGGCTACACCTTC. This encodes CASSGGGFQGYTF.

The chain carries TRBV30 and TRBJ1-1; TRBD1 matches 7 bases. Trimming removed 7 bases from V and 1 base from J; junction bases left unmatched: 6. Germline values: CDR1 GTSNPN, CDR2 SVGIG (reference sequence). The length of the CDR3 is 13 residues. CDR3: CAFKDRTNTEAFF. The CDR3 bases are TGTGCCTTTAAGGACAGGACGAACACTGAAGCTTTCTTT.

The rearrangement links TRBV19 to TRBJ2-3; maybe TRBD1 (6 bases). V gave up 2 bases and J gave up 1 base, with 10 bases separating them. The germline gives CDR1 LNHDA, CDR2 SQIVND (reference sequence). The CDR3 is made up of 15 amino acids. The CDR3 is CASSITYRGTDTQYF. The DNA of the CDR3 is TGTGCCAGTAGTATAACATACAGGGGCACAGATACGCAGTATTTT.

This sequence joins TRBV28 and TRBJ1-2; weak D call: TRBD1 (6 bases). The CDR3 sequence is 14 residues long. Trimming left V 1 base short and J 4 bases short, with 10 bases between. Germline V lookup: CDR1 MDHEN, CDR2 SYDVKM. Written as DNA, the CDR3 is TGTGCCAGCAGTTTATCTGGGACAACCTATGGCTACACCTTC. Amino acid sequence: CASSLSGTTYGYTF.

The sample holds a few counts of this clone. V gene TRBV5-1 combines with J gene TRBJ2-5; D might be TRBD1 or TRBD2, each matching 5 bases. V was trimmed by 0 bases and J by 5 bases, leaving 11 bases between them. Germline V CDR1 and CDR2: SGHRS, YFSETQ. CDR3 size: 14 residues. CDR3 coding DNA: TGCGCCAGCAGCTTGGGGGGGATCTGGGAGACCCAGTACTTC. Its protein product is CASSLGGIWETQYF.

V is TRBV11-2 and J is TRBJ2-7; D is perhaps TRBD2 (6 bases). The CDR3 covers 18 residues. Trimming stripped 5 bases from V and 3 bases from J, with 26 bases between. CDR1 SGHAT and CDR2 FQNNGV come from the germline V gene. CDR3 loop: CASSPPAGRVAVYYEQYF. The CDR3 DNA reads as TGTGCCAGCAGCCCCCCTGCGGGAAGGGTAGCGGTTTACTACGAGCAGTACTTC. Combining the CDR3 with reference TRBV11-2 and TRBJ2-7 gives the whole variable domain EAGVAQSPRYKIIEKRQSVAFWCNPISGHATLYWYQQILGQGPKLLIQFQNNGVVDDSQLPKDRFSAERLKGVDSTLKIQPAKLEDSAVYLCASSPPAGRVAVYYEQYFGPGTRLTVT.

This clone was seen only once. In DNA form, the CDR3 reads TGTGCCGGTGGGGGTTGGGAGAACACTGAAGCTTTCTTT. It yields the protein CAGGGWENTEAFF. The V call is TRBV2, the J call TRBJ1-1; maybe TRBD1 (5 bases). V lost 11 bases and J 1 base, leaving 14 bases between the germline ends. Germline CDR1 reads SNHLY; CDR2 reads FYNNEI. This CDR3 contains 13 residues.

This chain connects TRBV11-2 to TRBJ1-2; D gene uncertain. Per germline, CDR1 SGHAT and CDR2 FQNNGV. The CDR3 runs 13 residues. The V end lost 6 bases, the J end lost 7 bases, and 15 bases lay between the germline ends. This chain's CDR3 is CASREGHIGGYTF. The CDR3 nucleotides are TGTGCCAGCAGAGAAGGTCACATTGGTGGCTACACCTTC.

The chain carries TRBV27 and TRBJ1-5; unclear D gene. Germline V CDR1 and CDR2: MNHEY, SMNVEV (reference sequence). Trimming removed 6 bases from V and 0 bases from J, with 6 bases in between. The CDR3 totals 13 residues. CDR3 sequence (DNA): TGTGCCAGCAGAGGGCTTAGCAATCAGCCCCAGCATTTT. This sequence encodes CASRGLSNQPQHF.

This CDR3 reads CASSEGRLVTEAFF. CDR3 in DNA: TGTGCCAGCAGTGAGGGACGGTTGGTCACTGAAGCTTTCTTT. V usage is TRBV2 and J usage is TRBJ1-1, with D possibly being TRBD1 (5 bases). The germline CDR1 and CDR2 sequences are SNHLY and FYNNEI. The CDR3 covers 14 residues. Trimming took off 3 bases at V and 4 bases at J, with 12 bases between the two ends.

The rearrangement links TRBV5-4 to TRBJ2-5, with 10 bases lining up with TRBD2. Trimming removed 0 bases from V and 1 base from J; junction bases left unmatched: 3. Looked up from germline, CDR1 is SGHNT and CDR2 is YYREEE (reference sequence). The CDR3 totals 16 residues. CDR3 coding DNA: TGTGCCAGCAGCTTGGGAGCGGGAGGGCCCCAAGAGACCCAGTACTTC. It yields the protein CASSLGAGGPQETQYF. The variable domain in full, completed from reference TRBV5-4 and TRBJ2-5, reads ETGVTQSPTHLIKTRGQQVTLRCSSQSGHNTVSWYQQALGQGPQFIFQYYREEENGRGNFPPRFSGLQFPNYSSELNVNALELDDSALYLCASSLGAGGPQETQYFGPGTRLLVL.

V is TRBV7-3 and J is TRBJ2-1, with 10 bases matching TRBD2. Trimming cost V 5 bases and J 9 bases; bases outside gene matches: 7. Germline V gives CDR1 SGHTA, CDR2 FQGTGA. The CDR3 contains 14 residues. CDR3 sequence reads: CASSASGRAGEQFF. The CDR3 DNA follows: TGTGCCAGCAGCGCAAGCGGGAGGGCCGGTGAGCAGTTCTTC.

This sequence joins TRBV2 and TRBJ1-1, with TRBD1 as a possible D gene (5 bases). This CDR3 has 13 residues. In germline, CDR1 is SNHLY, CDR2 FYNNEI. V lost 7 bases to trimming and J lost 8 bases, with 17 bases between them. The CDR3 loop reads CASTEGWRGEAFF. The CDR3 DNA reads as TGTGCCAGCACCGAAGGCTGGCGGGGGGAAGCTTTCTTT. Looking up the rest from reference TRBV2 and TRBJ1-1 gives the full variable domain: EPEVTQTPSHQVTQMGQEVILRCVPISNHLYFYWYRQILGQKVEFLVSFYNNEISEKSEIFDDQFSVERPDGSNFTLKIRSTKLEDSAMYFCASTEGWRGEAFFGQGTRLTVV.

The genes are TRBV2 and TRBJ2-5, with unresolved D. In germline, CDR1 is SNHLY, CDR2 FYNNEI. The V gene lost 0 bases and the J gene lost 5 bases, with 16 bases spanning the gap. This CDR3 has 16 amino acids. CDR3 residues: CASSEAHPEVTETQYF. CDR3 in DNA: TGTGCCAGCAGTGAAGCGCATCCAGAAGTAACGGAGACCCAGTACTTC.

This clone came up once. V usage is TRBV19 and J usage is TRBJ2-1; 9 bases fit TRBD1. The CDR3 is made up of 13 amino acids. CDR1 is LNHDA and CDR2 is SQIVND in the germline V gene (reference sequence). V was pared by 10 bases and J by 1 base, with 2 bases of the junction left unmatched. The CDR3 DNA sequence: TGTGCCACGGACAGGGGTTCCTACAATGAGCAGTTCTTC. Its protein product is CATDRGSYNEQFF.

V gene TRBV19 combines with J gene TRBJ2-1; a possible D gene is TRBD2 (6 bases). Trimming stripped 9 bases from V and 14 bases from J, with 20 bases between. The CDR3 totals 12 residues. Germline CDR1 reads LNHDA; CDR2 reads SQIVND (reference sequence). CDR3 sequence: CASGAAGRNEFF. CDR3 DNA: TGTGCCAGCGGCGCTGCGGGAAGGAATGAGTTCTTC. Together with reference TRBV19 and TRBJ2-1, the CDR3 gives the full variable domain: DGGITQSPKYLFRKEGQNVTLSCEQNLNHDAMYWYRQDPGQGLRLIYYSQIVNDFQKGDIAEGYSVSREKKESFPLTVTSAQKNPTAFYLCASGAAGRNEFFGPGTRLTVL.

The chain employs TRBV5-6 and TRBJ2-5, with D perhaps TRBD2 (7 bases). Germline values: CDR1 SGHDT, CDR2 YYEEEE. With 4 bases removed from V and 8 bases from J, the gap between germline ends came to 18 bases. The CDR3 extends over 14 amino acids. CDR3 amino acids: CASSPGGGVETQYF. CDR3 coding DNA: TGTGCCAGCAGCCCCGGAGGGGGGGTGGAAACCCAGTACTTC.